Included here is one T cell receptor (beta chain) sequence, with context. The sample originates from a study of blood T cell repertoires in COVID-19. The germline V gene has CDR1 MNHEY and CDR2 SVGEGT. The CDR3 totals 14 residues. V lost 7 bases, J lost 7 bases, and 8 bases stayed unmatched. Some clones are missing from TCRdb's copy, which holds only in-frame ones; the method was immunoSEQ multiplex PCR. The sample records approximately 300,000 clones, 89% being singletons. The source material was peripheral blood. The rearrangement uses TRBV6-2 or TRBV6-3 and TRBJ1-4, with 8 bases identical to TRBD1. This TCR derives from a man younger than 30 who had recovered from COVID-19. CDR3 nucleotides: TGTGCCAGCACCCCACAGGGGGGGAGTGAAAAACTGTTTTTT. Translated: CASTPQGGSEKLFF.